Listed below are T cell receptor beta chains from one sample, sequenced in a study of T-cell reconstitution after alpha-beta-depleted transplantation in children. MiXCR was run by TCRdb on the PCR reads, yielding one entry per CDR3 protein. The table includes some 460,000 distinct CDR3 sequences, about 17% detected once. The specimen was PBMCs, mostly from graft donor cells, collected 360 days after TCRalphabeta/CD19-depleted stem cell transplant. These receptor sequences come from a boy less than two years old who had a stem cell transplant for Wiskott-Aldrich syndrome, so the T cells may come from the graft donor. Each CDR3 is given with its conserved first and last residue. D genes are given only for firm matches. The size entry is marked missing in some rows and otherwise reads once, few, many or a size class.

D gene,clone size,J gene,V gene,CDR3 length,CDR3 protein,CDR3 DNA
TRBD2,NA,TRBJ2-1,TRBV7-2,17,CASSPHWRGIIYNEQFF,TGTGCCAGCAGCCCCCACTGGCGGGGGATCATCTACAATGAGCAGTTCTTC
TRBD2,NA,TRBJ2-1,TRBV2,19,CASSERRGWGLAGTNEQFF,TGTGCCAGCAGTGAAAGAAGGGGGTGGGGACTAGCGGGGACGAATGAGCAGTTCTTC
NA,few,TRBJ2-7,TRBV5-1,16,CASSLWMPGRENEQYF,TGCGCCAGCAGCTTATGGATGCCCGGGAGAGAGAACGAGCAGTACTTC
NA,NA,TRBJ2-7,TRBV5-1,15,CASSLAGEVSYEQYF,TGCGCCAGCAGCTTGGCGGGGGAAGTGTCCTACGAGCAGTACTTC
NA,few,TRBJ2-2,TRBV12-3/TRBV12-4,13,CASTYGGTGELFF,TGTGCCAGCACCTACGGGGGCACCGGGGAGCTGTTTTTT
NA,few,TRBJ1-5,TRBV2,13,CASMGRSNQPQHF,TGTGCCAGCATGGGCAGGAGCAATCAGCCCCAGCATTTT
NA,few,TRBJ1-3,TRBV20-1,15,CSASSHGTERNTIYF,TGCAGTGCTAGTAGTCACGGGACGGAAAGAAACACCATATATTTT
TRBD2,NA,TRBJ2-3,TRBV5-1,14,CASKGLAGTDTQYF,TGCGCCAGCAAGGGGCTAGCGGGCACAGATACGCAGTATTTT
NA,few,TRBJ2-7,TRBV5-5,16,CASSSLTGGTTYEQYF,TGTGCCAGCAGCTCGCTGACAGGTGGAACCACCTACGAGCAGTACTTC
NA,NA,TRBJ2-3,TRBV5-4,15,CASSRGSLYTDTQYF,TGTGCCAGCAGCCGCGGGTCCCTATACACAGATACGCAGTATTTT
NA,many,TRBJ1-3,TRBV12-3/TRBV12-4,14,CASSLGSSGNTIYF,TGTGCCAGCAGTCTCGGTAGCTCTGGAAACACCATATATTTT
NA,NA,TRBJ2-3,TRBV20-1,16,CSARLPGPGVPDTQYF,TGCAGTGCTAGGTTGCCGGGTCCGGGTGTCCCAGATACGCAGTATTTT
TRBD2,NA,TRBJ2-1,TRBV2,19,CAISFRLAGGPTSYNEQFF,TGTGCCATCAGTTTCCGGCTAGCGGGAGGGCCCACCTCCTACAATGAGCAGTTCTTC
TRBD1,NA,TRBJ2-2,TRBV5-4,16,CASSSWTGRGTGELFF,TGTGCCAGCAGCTCTTGGACAGGGAGAGGCACCGGGGAGCTGTTTTTT
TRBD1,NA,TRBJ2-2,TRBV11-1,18,CASSLPTGDRTVTGELFF,TGTGCCAGCAGCTTACCCACAGGGGATAGAACTGTTACCGGGGAGCTGTTTTTT
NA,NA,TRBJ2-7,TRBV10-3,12,CAARDTAYEQYF,TGTGCCGCCCGGGACACCGCTTACGAGCAGTACTTC
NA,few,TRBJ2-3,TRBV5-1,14,CASSLAKQGDTQYF,TGCGCCAGCAGCTTGGCCAAACAGGGAGATACGCAGTATTTT
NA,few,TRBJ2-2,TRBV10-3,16,CAITERRPPNTGELFF,TGTGCCATCACCGAGAGAAGGCCCCCGAACACCGGGGAGCTGTTTTTT
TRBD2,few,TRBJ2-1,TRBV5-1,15,CASSFNWRGLDEQFF,TGCGCCAGCAGCTTTAATTGGCGGGGGTTGGATGAGCAGTTCTTC
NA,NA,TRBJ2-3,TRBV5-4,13,CASSFDSGDTQYF,TGTGCCAGCAGCTTTGACAGTGGGGATACGCAGTATTTT
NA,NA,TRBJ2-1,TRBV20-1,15,CSAGAGTPPYNEQFF,TGCAGTGCCGGAGCGGGCACCCCCCCTTACAATGAGCAGTTCTTC
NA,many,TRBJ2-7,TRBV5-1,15,CASSLVGRQGGEQYF,TGCGCCAGCAGCTTGGTGGGTCGACAGGGAGGGGAGCAGTACTTC
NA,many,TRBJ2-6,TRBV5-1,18,CASSLTGVDSSGANVLTF,TGCGCCAGCAGCTTAACGGGAGTGGACTCATCTGGGGCCAACGTCCTGACTTTC
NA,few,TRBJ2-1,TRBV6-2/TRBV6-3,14,CASTREYGYNEQFF,TGTGCCAGCACCCGGGAGTACGGCTACAATGAGCAGTTCTTC
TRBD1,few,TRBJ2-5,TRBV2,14,CASLGGFIQETQYF,TGTGCCAGCTTAGGGGGCTTTATACAAGAGACCCAGTACTTC
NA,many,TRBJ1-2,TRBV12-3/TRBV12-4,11,CASSLGDGYTF,TGTGCCAGCAGTTTAGGGGATGGCTACACCTTC
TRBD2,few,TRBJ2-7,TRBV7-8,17,CASSLEGRLALGYEQYF,TGTGCCAGCAGCTTAGAAGGCCGACTAGCCTTGGGGTACGAGCAGTACTTC
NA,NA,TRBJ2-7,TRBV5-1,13,CASSPGSAYEQYF,TGCGCCAGCAGCCCTGGGTCAGCCTACGAGCAGTACTTC
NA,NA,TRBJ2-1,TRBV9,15,CASSVVPGPYNEQFF,TGTGCCAGCAGCGTAGTGCCGGGACCCTACAATGAGCAGTTCTTC
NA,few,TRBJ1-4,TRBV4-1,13,CASSQWRNEKLFF,TGCGCCAGCAGCCAATGGAGAAATGAAAAACTGTTTTTT
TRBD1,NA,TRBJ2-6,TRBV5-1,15,CASSLLQGIANVLTF,TGCGCCAGCAGCTTGTTACAGGGGATAGCCAACGTCCTGACTTTC
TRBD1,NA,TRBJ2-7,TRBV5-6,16,CASSLRVGTGPYEQYF,TGTGCCAGCAGCTTGCGGGTCGGGACAGGGCCCTACGAGCAGTACTTC
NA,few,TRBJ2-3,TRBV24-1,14,CATSDPSRADTQYF,TGTGCCACCAGTGATCCCTCGAGGGCAGATACGCAGTATTTT
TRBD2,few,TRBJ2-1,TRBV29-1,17,CSVYGTSGRTPSGEQFF,TGCAGCGTTTACGGGACTAGCGGGAGGACCCCGTCGGGTGAGCAGTTCTTC
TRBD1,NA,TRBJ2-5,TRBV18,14,CASSPYRGGETQYF,TGTGCCAGCTCACCGTACAGGGGCGGGGAGACCCAGTACTTC
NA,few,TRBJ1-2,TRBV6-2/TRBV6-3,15,CASIPFTGWRYGYTF,TGTGCCAGCATCCCTTTTACAGGGTGGCGGTATGGCTACACCTTC
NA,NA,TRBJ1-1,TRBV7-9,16,CASSLAHDTFDTEAFF,TGTGCCAGCAGCTTAGCCCATGACACCTTTGACACTGAAGCTTTCTTT
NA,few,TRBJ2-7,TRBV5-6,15,CASSDLKGPQWEQYF,TGTGCCAGCAGCGATCTAAAGGGTCCCCAGTGGGAGCAGTACTTC
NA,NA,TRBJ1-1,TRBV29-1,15,CSVVAKPLMNTEAFF,TGCAGCGTTGTAGCAAAACCCCTAATGAACACTGAAGCTTTCTTT
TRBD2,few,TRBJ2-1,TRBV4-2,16,CASSQDRGGRYNEQFF,TGTGCCAGCAGCCAAGACCGGGGCGGGAGGTACAATGAGCAGTTCTTC
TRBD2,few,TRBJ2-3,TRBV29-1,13,CSVGTRGTDTQYF,TGCAGCGTCGGGACTAGGGGCACAGATACGCAGTATTTT
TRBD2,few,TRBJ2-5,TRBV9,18,CASSVGIPPGGWKETQYF,TGTGCCAGCAGCGTAGGCATACCCCCCGGGGGGTGGAAGGAGACCCAGTACTTC
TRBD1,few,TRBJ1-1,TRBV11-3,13,CASSPRTGTEAFF,TGTGCCAGCAGCCCGCGGACAGGGACTGAAGCTTTCTTT